The 22 T cell receptor beta chains below come from one sample, sequenced in a study of patients and donors after allogeneic stem cell transplantation. TCRdb reprocessed the RT-PCR reads via MiXCR and lists one record per CDR3 protein. The sample yields tens of thousands of distinct CDR3 sequences, less than 5% seen once. The sample taken for sequencing was blood, either unsorted or a sorted T cell fraction (not recorded which). The receptors come from a human donor who was either an allogeneic HSCT recipient or a stem cell or donor lymphocyte infusion donor (not recorded which). It is not recorded whose cells these are; they may come from a transplant donor.

About this clonotype: A far more abundant clone sits one base away, making this likely a read error. The chain is built from TRBV5-4 and TRBJ2-2; D unclear. Germline CDR1 and CDR2: SGHNT and YYREEE (reference sequence). The V end lost 2 bases, the J end lost 3 bases, and 2 bases lay between the germline ends. This CDR3 is built from 12 residues. The CDR3 bases are TGTGCCAGCAGCTTACACACCGGGGAGCTGTTTTTT. Translating gives CASSLHTGELFF.

This chain joins TRBV7-8 and TRBJ2-7; D not certain. Trimming took off 1 base at V and 3 bases at J, with 7 bases between the two ends. Germline V gene data show CDR1 as SGHVS and CDR2 as FQNEAQ. The CDR3 contains 13 residues. CDR3 in amino acids: CASSLGVLYEQYF. The CDR3 bases are TGTGCCAGCAGCTTAGGCGTCCTCTACGAGCAGTACTTC. The full variable domain, completed using reference TRBV7-8 and TRBJ2-7, is GAGVSQSPRYKVAKRGQDVALRCDPISGHVSLFWYQQALGQGPEFLTYFQNEAQLDKSGLPSDRFFAERPEGSVSTLKIQRTQQEDSAVYLCASSLGVLYEQYFGPGTRLTVT.

The V call is TRBV28, the J call TRBJ2-7, with 9 positions matching TRBD1. Looked up from germline, CDR1 is MDHEN and CDR2 is SYDVKM. CDR3 length equals 14 residues. Losses at the gene ends were 6 bases for V and 4 bases for J; bases not matched to a gene: 7. The CDR3 DNA sequence: TGTGCCAGCAGGAAACAGGGGGCCGGTTACGAGCAGTACTTC. It is translated as CASRKQGAGYEQYF.

The table lists this clonotype with many counts. The chain combines TRBV2 with TRBJ2-1; unclear D gene. The CDR3 contains 13 residues. From germline, CDR1 is SNHLY and CDR2 FYNNEI. V lost 6 bases and J lost 7, with 13 bases in between. The CDR3 loop is CASSENSGNEQFF. The DNA for the CDR3 is TGTGCCAGCAGCGAAAATAGTGGGAATGAGCAGTTCTTC.

In this sample, this clonotype turned up many times. The chain uses TRBV5-1 and TRBJ1-1; 8 nucleotides line up with TRBD1. The trim removed 0 bases at V and 6 bases at J, leaving 7 bases unmatched. The germline V gene has CDR1 SGHRS and CDR2 YFSETQ. The CDR3 runs to 15 residues. The DNA for the CDR3 is TGCGCCAGCAGCTTGGGGACAGGGCCGGTGGCTGAAGCTTTCTTT. Its protein is CASSLGTGPVAEAFF.

This clonotype was seen at least ten times. The chain employs TRBV24-1 and TRBJ2-1, with D tentatively TRBD1 (6 bases). The germline gives CDR1 KGHDR, CDR2 SFDVKD. The CDR3 loop spans 14 amino acids. The V end was cut by 3 bases, the J end by 13 bases, with 18 bases between. The CDR3 DNA sequence: TGTGCCACCAGTGATGAAACAGGGAGTCGGGGTCAGTTCTTC. Translated, it gives CATSDETGSRGQFF.

By share of the sample, this clonotype is medium-sized. The chain joins TRBV6-1 to TRBJ2-1, with 7 bases lining up with TRBD2. The V segment lost 7 bases and the J segment 6 bases; nucleotides outside the gene matches: 9. The germline CDR1 and CDR2 sequences are MNHNS and SASEGT. This CDR3 is 14 amino acids long. CDR3 nucleotide sequence: TGTGCCAGCACCGCGCGGGAGTACCGCAATGAGCAGTTCTTC. It translates to CASTAREYRNEQFF.

This clonotype showed up many times. The rearrangement links TRBV28 to TRBJ2-2, with 8 bases identical to TRBD1. J gave up 2 bases and V 6 bases, and 8 bases lay outside the gene matches. Germline CDR1 MDHEN, CDR2 SYDVKM. The CDR3 totals 16 residues. Here the CDR3 DNA reads TGTGCCAGCAGCAGCCCAGGGACAGGCAACACCGGGGAGCTGTTTTTT. Translated: CASSSPGTGNTGELFF.

This clonotype turned up a few times. This rearrangement joins TRBV5-6 to TRBJ1-2; tentative D call: TRBD1 (6 bases). This CDR3 region has 14 residues. With 4 bases removed from V and 1 base from J, the gap between germline ends came to 11 bases. Germline lookup yields CDR1 SGHDT and CDR2 YYEEEE. This CDR3 is CASSRYRVNYGYTF. The CDR3 bases are TGTGCCAGCAGCCGTTACAGGGTTAACTATGGCTACACCTTC.

This clonotype was seen a handful of times. The chain uses TRBV27 and TRBJ1-1; perhaps TRBD1 as D (5 bases). CDR1 is MNHEY and CDR2 is SMNVEV in the germline V gene (reference sequence). The V gene lost 3 bases and the J gene lost 10 bases, with 21 bases spanning the gap. This CDR3 region has 15 residues. For the CDR3, the DNA is TGTGCCAGCAGTTTCGACCGGGGCTCCAATAGGCCAGCTTTCTTT. Its protein product is CASSFDRGSNRPAFF.

This clonotype was seen repeatedly, ten times or more. J is TRBJ1-1 and V is TRBV18; no clear D gene. V was trimmed by 3 bases and J by 1 base, leaving 15 bases between them. The CDR3 runs to 16 residues. Germline CDR1 and CDR2: KGHSH and LQKENI. The CDR3 spells CASSPGHGRRNTEAFF. CDR3 DNA: TGTGCCAGCTCACCGGGTCATGGGAGGAGGAACACTGAAGCTTTCTTT. Full variable domain (missing parts from reference TRBV18 and TRBJ1-1): NAGVMQNPRHLVRRRGQEARLRCSPMKGHSHVYWYRQLPEEGLKFMVYLQKENIIDESGMPKERFSAEFPKEGPSILRIQQVVRGDSAAYFCASSPGHGRRNTEAFFGQGTRLTVV.

This clonotype has at least ten counts. The V call is TRBV7-8, the J call TRBJ2-7; TRBD2 matches at 12 bases. Losses at the gene ends were 2 bases for V and 6 bases for J; bases not matched to a gene: 8. Germline V gene sequence: CDR1 SGHVS, CDR2 FQNEAQ. The CDR3 has 16 residues. The CDR3 is CASSLMPSGRAVEQYF. The CDR3 bases are TGTGCCAGCAGCTTAATGCCTAGCGGGAGGGCTGTCGAGCAGTACTTC.

This clonotype occurred many times. The J gene is TRBJ1-5, the V gene TRBV5-1; TRBD1 agrees at 7 bases. Per germline, CDR1 SGHRS and CDR2 YFSETQ. This CDR3 has 15 residues. After removal of 0 bases from V and 6 bases from J, the junction contained 6 bases not matched to a gene. CDR3 in amino acids: CASSLAGTEGQPQHF. DNA of the CDR3: TGCGCCAGCAGCTTGGCGGGGACAGAAGGTCAGCCCCAGCATTTT.

As concerns this clonotype: It may be a read error: a sequence one base away is much more abundant. This chain joins TRBV20-1 and TRBJ2-7, with 10 bases that match TRBD2. The CDR3 is 15 residues long. The germline V gene has CDR1 DFQATT and CDR2 SNEGSKA (reference sequence). CDR3 in DNA: TGCAGTACTAGAGATCGGCTAGCGGGAGAACACGAGCAGTACTTC. Translation gives CSTRDRLAGEHEQYF.

This clonotype was seen ten or more times. V usage is TRBV19 and J usage is TRBJ1-3, with D uncertain. This CDR3 spans 14 amino acids. Germline V gene lookup returns CDR1 LNHDA and CDR2 SQIVND (reference sequence). Trimming took 6 bases from V and 0 from J, leaving 9 bases between them. CDR3 sequence: CASSEESSGNTIYF. CDR3 nucleotides: TGTGCCAGTAGCGAAGAAAGCTCTGGAAACACCATATATTTT.

The chain carries TRBV24-1 and TRBJ2-7, with 11 bases identical to TRBD1. This CDR3 contains 16 residues. The J segment lost 7 bases and the V segment lost 0 bases, leaving 7 bases of the junction unmatched. The germline CDR1 and CDR2 sequences are KGHDR and SFDVKD. CDR3: CATSDLRRTGGCEQYF. In DNA form, the CDR3 reads TGTGCCACCAGTGATTTGCGTAGGACAGGGGGCTGTGAGCAGTACTTC.

This clonotype has only a few counts. One junction end does not reproduce the germline sequence, and a read error may be involved. This sequence joins TRBV29-1 and TRBJ1-1; the match to TRBD1 covers 7 bases. The CDR3 contains 15 residues. Germline V CDR1 and CDR2: SQVTM, ANQGSEA. CDR3 sequence (DNA): TGCAGCGTAGAAGGGACGACAGGGAAGAAGACTGAAGCTTTCTTT. This sequence encodes CSVEGTTGKKTEAFF. Using reference TRBV29-1 and TRBJ1-1 for the parts outside the CDR3, the full variable domain is SAVISQKPSRDICQRGTSLTIQCQVDSQVTMMFWYRQQPGQSLTLIATANQGSEATYESGFVIDKFPISRPNLTFSTLTVSNMSPEDSSIYLCSVEGTTGKKTEAFFGQGTRLTVV.

The chain couples TRBV19 to TRBJ1-2; 8 nucleotides agree with TRBD1. This CDR3 region has 14 residues. Germline-derived CDR1 and CDR2 are LNHDA and SQIVND (reference sequence). Trimming cost V 8 bases and J 4 bases; bases outside gene matches: 9. CDR3 sequence (DNA): TGTGCCAGTGATGATGGACAGGGCGCCTATGGCTACACCTTC. This codes for CASDDGQGAYGYTF.

This clonotype appeared many times. The V gene is TRBV7-9, the J gene TRBJ2-3; TRBD1 is a possible D gene (6 bases). This CDR3 comprises 15 residues. Germline V gene lookup returns CDR1 SEHNR and CDR2 FQNEAQ (reference sequence). V lost 1 base and J lost 4, with 12 bases in between. The CDR3 DNA sequence: TGTGCCAGCAGCTTAGGGGAACAGGGCGCAGATACGCAGTATTTT. Protein product: CASSLGEQGADTQYF.

This clonotype was counted many times. The V and J genes are TRBV20-1 and TRBJ2-1; 7 bases match TRBD2. V shed 1 base and J 10 bases; nucleotides not matched to a gene: 13. CDR3 length: 15 residues. Germline loops: CDR1 DFQATT, CDR2 SNEGSKA (reference sequence). The DNA for the CDR3 is TGCAGTGCTAGAGGACTGCTAGCGGCACGGGAGGAGCAGTTCTTC. The encoded protein is CSARGLLAAREEQFF.

Only a few counts were recorded for this clonotype. J is TRBJ1-3 and V is TRBV25-1, with a possible D match to TRBD1 (5 bases). V lost 5 bases and J 0 bases, leaving 8 bases between the germline ends. CDR1 is MGHDK, CDR2 SYGVNS, per germline. The CDR3 loop spans 14 amino acids. This CDR3 reads CASSSTVSGNTIYF. CDR3 sequence (DNA): TGTGCCAGCAGTTCGACAGTCTCTGGAAACACCATATATTTT. Filled out from reference TRBV25-1 and TRBJ1-3, the complete variable domain reads EADIYQTPRYLVIGTGKKITLECSQTMGHDKMYWYQQDPGMELHLIHYSYGVNSTEKGDLSSESTVSRIRTEHFPLTLESARPSHTSQYLCASSSTVSGNTIYFGEGSWLTVV.

This clonotype was seen many times. The chain joins TRBV28 to TRBJ2-6; D possibly corresponds to TRBD1 (6 bases). The V gene lost 4 bases and the J gene lost 2 bases, with 6 bases spanning the gap. Looked up from germline, CDR1 is MDHEN and CDR2 is SYDVKM. This CDR3 has 14 amino acids. CDR3: CASSSGAGANVLTF. The CDR3 coding sequence is TGTGCCAGCAGTTCAGGGGCTGGGGCCAACGTCCTGACTTTC.